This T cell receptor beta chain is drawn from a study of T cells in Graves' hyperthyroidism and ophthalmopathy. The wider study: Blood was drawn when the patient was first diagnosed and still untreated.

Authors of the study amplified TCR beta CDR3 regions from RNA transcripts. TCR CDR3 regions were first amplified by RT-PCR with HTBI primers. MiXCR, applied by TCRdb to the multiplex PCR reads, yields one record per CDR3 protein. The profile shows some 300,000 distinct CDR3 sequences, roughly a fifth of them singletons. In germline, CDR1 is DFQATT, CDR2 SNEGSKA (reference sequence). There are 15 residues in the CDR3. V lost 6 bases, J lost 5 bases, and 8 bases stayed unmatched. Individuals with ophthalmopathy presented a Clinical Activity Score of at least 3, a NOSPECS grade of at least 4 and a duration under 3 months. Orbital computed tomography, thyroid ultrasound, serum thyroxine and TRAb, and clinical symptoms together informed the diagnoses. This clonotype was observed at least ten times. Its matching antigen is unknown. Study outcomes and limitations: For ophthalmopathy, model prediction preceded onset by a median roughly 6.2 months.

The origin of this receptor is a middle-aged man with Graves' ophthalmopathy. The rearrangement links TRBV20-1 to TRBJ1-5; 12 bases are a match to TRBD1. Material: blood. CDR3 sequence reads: CSAAGTGGGHQPQHF. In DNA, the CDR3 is TGCAGTGCCGCCGGGACAGGGGGCGGGCATCAGCCCCAGCATTTT.